These 6 T cell receptor beta chains were sequenced from one sample in a study of early T cells in non-severe SARS-CoV-2 infection. MiXCR, applied by TCRdb to the 5' RACE reads, yields one record per CDR3 protein. The sample contains about 27,000 distinct CDR3 sequences, about 2.7% of which appear only once. The material sequenced was whole blood. The receptor set was obtained from an adult who was a healthcare worker with PCR-confirmed SARS-CoV-2 infection or an uninfected control (not recorded which).

Only a few counts were recorded for this clonotype. V usage is TRBV7-8 and J usage is TRBJ2-5; no definite D call. Trimming took 5 bases from V and 4 from J, leaving 5 bases between them. This CDR3 spans 11 amino acids. From germline, CDR1 is SGHVS and CDR2 FQNEAQ. The CDR3 is CASSGTETQYF. As DNA, the CDR3 is TGTGCCAGCAGCGGCACAGAGACCCAGTACTTC.

In this sample, this clonotype turned up many times. The chain joins TRBV7-9 to TRBJ1-1; tentative D call: TRBD1 (5 bases). Germline V CDR1 and CDR2: SEHNR, FQNEAQ (reference sequence). The germline V and J ends were trimmed by 0 bases and 4 bases, with 9 bases remaining between them. The CDR3 loop spans 14 amino acids. The CDR3 DNA follows: TGTGCCAGCAGCTTAGCGGCGGGGGGCACTGAAGCTTTCTTT. This translates into CASSLAAGGTEAFF.

This clonotype was observed many times. The genes are TRBV12-3 or TRBV12-4 and TRBJ1-1; D is unresolved. This CDR3 region has 13 residues. V was pared by 9 bases and J by 4 bases, with 15 bases between. Written as DNA, the CDR3 is TGTGCCAGTGCAGCTCGGGCCACCACTGAAGCTTTCTTT. This encodes CASAARATTEAFF.

This clonotype was picked up many times. The genes are TRBV20-1 and TRBJ2-3; D may be TRBD1 or TRBD2 (6 bases each). CDR1 is DFQATT, CDR2 SNEGSKA, per germline (reference sequence). The CDR3 totals 12 residues. V lost 3 bases, J lost 5 bases, and 9 bases lay in between. CDR3 in amino acids: CSARGGGDTQYF. The CDR3, as DNA: TGCAGTGCTAGGGGGGGCGGAGATACGCAGTATTTT.

This clonotype was detected once. A much larger clone differs from this one at a single base, so this may be a read error. This chain joins TRBV2 and TRBJ2-5; no clear D gene. The CDR3 sequence is 13 residues long. With 8 bases removed from V and 2 bases from J, the gap between germline ends came to 12 bases. Germline V gene data show CDR1 as SNHLY and CDR2 as FYNNEI. CDR3 in amino acids: CASGLYQQETQYF. CDR3 coding DNA: TGTGCCAGCGGTCTCTACCAACAAGAGACCCAGTACTTC. Combining the CDR3 with reference TRBV2 and TRBJ2-5 gives the whole variable domain EPEVTQTPSHQVTQMGQEVILRCVPISNHLYFYWYRQILGQKVEFLVSFYNNEISEKSEIFDDQFSVERPDGSNFTLKIRSTKLEDSAMYFCASGLYQQETQYFGPGTRLLVL.

This rearrangement joins TRBV7-9 to TRBJ2-5, with D possibly TRBD1 on 5 matching bases. CDR3 length: 14 amino acids. Trimming stripped 5 bases from V and 5 bases from J, with 15 bases between. Germline V gives CDR1 SEHNR, CDR2 FQNEAQ (reference sequence). CDR3 amino acids: CASSPSDMEETQYF. The CDR3 nucleotides are TGTGCCAGCAGCCCCTCGGACATGGAGGAGACCCAGTACTTC.